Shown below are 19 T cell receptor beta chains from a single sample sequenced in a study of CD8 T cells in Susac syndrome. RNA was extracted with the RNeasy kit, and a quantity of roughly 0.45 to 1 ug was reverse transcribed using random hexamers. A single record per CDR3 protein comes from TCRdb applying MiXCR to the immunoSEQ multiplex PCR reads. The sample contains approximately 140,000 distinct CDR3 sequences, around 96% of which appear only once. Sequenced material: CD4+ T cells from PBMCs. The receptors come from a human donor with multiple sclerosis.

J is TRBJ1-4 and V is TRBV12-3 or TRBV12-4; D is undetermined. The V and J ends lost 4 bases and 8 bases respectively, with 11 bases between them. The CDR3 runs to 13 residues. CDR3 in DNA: TGTGCCAGCAGTTCCATAAACAGCGAAAAACTGTTTTTT. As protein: CASSSINSEKLFF.

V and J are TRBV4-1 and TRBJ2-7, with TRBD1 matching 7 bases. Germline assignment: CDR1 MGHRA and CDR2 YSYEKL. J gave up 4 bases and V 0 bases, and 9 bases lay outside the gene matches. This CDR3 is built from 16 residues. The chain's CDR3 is CASSQDPGTAPYEQYF. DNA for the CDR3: TGCGCCAGCAGCCAAGATCCGGGGACAGCTCCTTACGAGCAGTACTTC.

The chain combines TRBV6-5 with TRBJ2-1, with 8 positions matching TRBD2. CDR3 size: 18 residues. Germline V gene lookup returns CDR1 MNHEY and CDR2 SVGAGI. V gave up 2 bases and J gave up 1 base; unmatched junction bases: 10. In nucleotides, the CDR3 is TGTGCCAGCAGTTACGCTCGCAGCGGGGGAGGGTCCTACAATGAGCAGTTCTTC. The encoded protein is CASSYARSGGGSYNEQFF.

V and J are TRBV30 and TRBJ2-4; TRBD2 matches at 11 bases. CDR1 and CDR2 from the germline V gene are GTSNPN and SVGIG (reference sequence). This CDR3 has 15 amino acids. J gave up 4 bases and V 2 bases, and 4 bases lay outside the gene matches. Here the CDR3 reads CAWSPASGGKNIQYF. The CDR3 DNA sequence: TGTGCCTGGAGTCCCGCTAGCGGGGGGAAAAACATTCAGTACTTC.

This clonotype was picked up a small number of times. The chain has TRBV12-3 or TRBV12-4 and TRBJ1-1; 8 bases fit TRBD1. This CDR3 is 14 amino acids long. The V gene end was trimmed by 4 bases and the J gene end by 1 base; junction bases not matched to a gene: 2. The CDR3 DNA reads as TGTGCCAGCAGTTCTACAGGGGGGAACACTGAAGCTTTCTTT. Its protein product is CASSSTGGNTEAFF.

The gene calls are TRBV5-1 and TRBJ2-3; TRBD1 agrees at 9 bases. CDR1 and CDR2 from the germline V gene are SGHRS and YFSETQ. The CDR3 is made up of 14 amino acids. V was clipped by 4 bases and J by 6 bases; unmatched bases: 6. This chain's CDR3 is CASSRTGGADTQYF. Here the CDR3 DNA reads TGCGCCAGCAGCCGAACAGGGGGCGCGGATACGCAGTATTTT.

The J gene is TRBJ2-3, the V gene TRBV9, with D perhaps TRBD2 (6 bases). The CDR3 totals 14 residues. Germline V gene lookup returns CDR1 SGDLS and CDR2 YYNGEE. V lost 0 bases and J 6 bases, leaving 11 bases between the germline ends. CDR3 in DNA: TGTGCCAGCAGCGTAGGCGGGGCTGGGGATACGCAGTATTTT. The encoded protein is CASSVGGAGDTQYF. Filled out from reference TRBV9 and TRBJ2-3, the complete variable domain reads DSGVTQTPKHLITATGQRVTLRCSPRSGDLSVYWYQQSLDQGLQFLIQYYNGEERAKGNILERFSAQQFPDLHSELNLSSLELGDSALYFCASSVGGAGDTQYFGPGTRLTVL.

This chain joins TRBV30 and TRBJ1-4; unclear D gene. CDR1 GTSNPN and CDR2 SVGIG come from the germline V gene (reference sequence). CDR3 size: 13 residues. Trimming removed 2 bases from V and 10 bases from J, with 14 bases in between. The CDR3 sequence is CAWSFGGSGKLFF. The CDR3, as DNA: TGTGCCTGGAGTTTCGGCGGTTCGGGAAAACTGTTTTTT.

CDR3 in DNA: TGCAGCGTTGATTTTCGAGGGAATAGGGACACTGAAGCTTTCTTT. Protein sequence: CSVDFRGNRDTEAFF. The rearrangement links TRBV29-1 to TRBJ1-1, with D hard to call. Per the germline V gene, CDR1 is SQVTM and CDR2 is ANQGSEA. The CDR3 sequence is 15 residues long. Between the trimmed V and J ends, which lost 3 bases and 3 bases, there was a span of 17 bases. The full variable domain, completed using reference TRBV29-1 and TRBJ1-1, is SAVISQKPSRDICQRGTSLTIQCQVDSQVTMMFWYRQQPGQSLTLIATANQGSEATYESGFVIDKFPISRPNLTFSTLTVSNMSPEDSSIYLCSVDFRGNRDTEAFFGQGTRLTVV.

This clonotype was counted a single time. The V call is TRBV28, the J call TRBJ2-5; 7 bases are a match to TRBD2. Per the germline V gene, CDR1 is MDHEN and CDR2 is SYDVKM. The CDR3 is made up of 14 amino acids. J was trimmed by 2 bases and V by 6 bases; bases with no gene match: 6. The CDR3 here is CASSPGGWQETQYF. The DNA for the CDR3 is TGTGCCAGCAGCCCGGGAGGTTGGCAAGAGACCCAGTACTTC. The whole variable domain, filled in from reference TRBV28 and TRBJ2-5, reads DVKVTQSSRYLVKRTGEKVFLECVQDMDHENMFWYRQDPGLGLRLIYFSYDVKMKEKGDIPEGYSVSREKKERFSLILESASTNQTSMYLCASSPGGWQETQYFGPGTRLLVL.

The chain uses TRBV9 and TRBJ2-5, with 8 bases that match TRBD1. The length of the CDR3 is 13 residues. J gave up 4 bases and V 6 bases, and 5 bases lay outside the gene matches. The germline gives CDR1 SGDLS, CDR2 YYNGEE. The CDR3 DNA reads TGTGCCAGCACCACCGGACAGGGAGAGACCCAGTACTTC. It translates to CASTTGQGETQYF.

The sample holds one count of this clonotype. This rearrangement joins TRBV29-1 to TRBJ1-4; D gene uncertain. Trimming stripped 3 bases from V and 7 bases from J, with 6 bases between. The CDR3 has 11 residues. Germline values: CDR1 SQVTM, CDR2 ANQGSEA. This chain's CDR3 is CSVERFEKLFF. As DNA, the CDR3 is TGCAGCGTTGAGAGGTTTGAAAAACTGTTTTTT.

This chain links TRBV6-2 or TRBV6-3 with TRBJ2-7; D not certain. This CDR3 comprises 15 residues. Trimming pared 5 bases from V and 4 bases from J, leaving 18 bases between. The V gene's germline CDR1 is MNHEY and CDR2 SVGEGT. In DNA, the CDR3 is TGTGCCAGCAGTCCCCCTCCGCATAGATTATACGAGCAGTACTTC. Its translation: CASSPPPHRLYEQYF.

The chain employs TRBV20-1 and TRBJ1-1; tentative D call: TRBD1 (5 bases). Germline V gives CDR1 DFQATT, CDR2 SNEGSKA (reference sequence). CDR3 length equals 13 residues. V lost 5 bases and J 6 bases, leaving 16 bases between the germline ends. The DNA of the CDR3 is TGCAGTGCTCCCGAGCCGACAGTCCCTGAAGCTTTCTTT. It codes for CSAPEPTVPEAFF.

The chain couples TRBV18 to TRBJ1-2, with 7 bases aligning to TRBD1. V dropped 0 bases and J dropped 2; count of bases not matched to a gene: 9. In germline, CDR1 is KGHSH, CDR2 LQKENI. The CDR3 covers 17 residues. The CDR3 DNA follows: TGTGCCAGCTCACCACCCGGACAGGTCGGGGGGAACTATGGCTACACCTTC. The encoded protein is CASSPPGQVGGNYGYTF.

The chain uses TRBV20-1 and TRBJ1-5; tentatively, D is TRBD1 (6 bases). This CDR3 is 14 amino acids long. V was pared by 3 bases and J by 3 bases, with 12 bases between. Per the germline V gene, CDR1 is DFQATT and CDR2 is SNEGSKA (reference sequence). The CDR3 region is CSARIQGVNQPQHF. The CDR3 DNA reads TGCAGTGCTAGGATACAGGGAGTCAATCAGCCCCAGCATTTT.

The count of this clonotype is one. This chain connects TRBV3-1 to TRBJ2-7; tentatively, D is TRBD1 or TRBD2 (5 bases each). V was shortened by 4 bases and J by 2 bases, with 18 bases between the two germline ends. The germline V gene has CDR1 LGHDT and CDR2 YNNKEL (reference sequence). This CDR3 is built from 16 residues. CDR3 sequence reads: CASSRRTGDGAYEQYF. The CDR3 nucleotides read TGTGCCAGCAGCCGTCGGACCGGGGACGGGGCCTACGAGCAGTACTTC.

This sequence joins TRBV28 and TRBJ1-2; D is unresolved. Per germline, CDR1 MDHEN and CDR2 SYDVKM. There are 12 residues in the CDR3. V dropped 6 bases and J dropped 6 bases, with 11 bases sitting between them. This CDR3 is CASRTLGDGYTF. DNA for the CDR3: TGTGCCAGCAGGACCCTTGGGGATGGCTACACCTTC.

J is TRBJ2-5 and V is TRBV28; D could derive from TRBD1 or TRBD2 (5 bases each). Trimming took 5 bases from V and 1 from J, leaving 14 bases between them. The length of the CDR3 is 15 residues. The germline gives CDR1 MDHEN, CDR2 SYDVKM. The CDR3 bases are TGTGCCAGCAGTATATTCGGGACGGCCCAAGAGACCCAGTACTTC. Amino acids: CASSIFGTAQETQYF.